The 8 T cell receptor beta chains below come from one sample, sequenced in a study of Tregs in tolerant kidney transplant recipients. TCRdb keeps only in-frame clones here, not all; method: immunoSEQ multiplex PCR. Counted here are about 78,000 clones, approximately 90% occurring once; the ten biggest clones make up approximately 0.35%. The specimen comprised Tregs from blood, sampled before the transplant. These receptors came from a human donor who received a combined kidney and bone marrow transplant.

This chain uses TRBV28 with TRBJ1-4; 9 positions agree with TRBD1. This CDR3 is 14 amino acids long. Germline V CDR1 and CDR2: MDHEN, SYDVKM. V was pared by 10 bases and J by 7 bases, with 10 bases of the junction left unmatched. This CDR3 reads CATMGGQGGEKLFF. The CDR3 DNA is TGTGCCACCATGGGGGGACAGGGAGGTGAAAAACTGTTTTTT.

The chain uses TRBV2 and TRBJ1-5; no definite D call. This CDR3 has 14 residues. Germline V CDR1 and CDR2: SNHLY, FYNNEI. V shed 6 bases and J shed 5 bases, with 14 bases lying between them. The CDR3 DNA reads TGTGCCAGCAGCCAGGACGGGCGGGATCAGCCCCAGCATTTT. It translates to CASSQDGRDQPQHF. The whole variable domain, filled in from reference TRBV2 and TRBJ1-5, reads EPEVTQTPSHQVTQMGQEVILRCVPISNHLYFYWYRQILGQKVEFLVSFYNNEISEKSEIFDDQFSVERPDGSNFTLKIRSTKLEDSAMYFCASSQDGRDQPQHFGDGTRLSIL.

The CDR3 region is CASSWGDTNTDTQYF. The CDR3 DNA reads as TGTGCCAGCAGCTGGGGGGACACTAACACAGATACGCAGTATTTT. V and J are TRBV11-2 and TRBJ2-3; D possibly matches TRBD1 or TRBD2 (6 bases each). CDR1 and CDR2 from the germline V gene are SGHAT and FQNNGV. This CDR3 comprises 15 residues. The V end lost 4 bases, the J end lost 2 bases, and 13 bases lay between the germline ends.

The J gene is TRBJ1-2, the V gene TRBV5-3; unclear D gene. TRBV5-3 has ORF status, its function being uncertain. The V end was cut by 4 bases, the J end by 3 bases, with 10 bases between. This CDR3 comprises 13 residues. CDR3 loop: CARSPGPYYGYTF. CDR3 in DNA: TGTGCCAGAAGCCCGGGTCCCTACTATGGCTACACCTTC.

This clone was seen once. This chain uses TRBV5-8 with TRBJ2-4, with D unclear. The CDR3 is made up of 13 amino acids. Trimming cost V 1 base and J 9 bases, with 11 bases left between them. Per the germline V gene, CDR1 is SGHTS and CDR2 is YDEGEE. CDR3 amino acids: CASSLRAVGIQYF. The DNA for the CDR3 is TGTGCCAGCAGCTTGAGGGCGGTGGGCATTCAGTACTTC.

The rearrangement joins TRBV7-2 to TRBJ1-1; D uncertain. The length of the CDR3 is 15 residues. CDR1 SGHTA and CDR2 FQGNSA come from the germline V gene. Trimming cost V 0 bases and J 0 bases, with 8 bases left between them. The CDR3 protein is CASSLAVGMNTEAFF. In nucleotides, the CDR3 is TGTGCCAGCAGCTTAGCCGTCGGCATGAACACTGAAGCTTTCTTT.

This clone appeared once. The chain links TRBV27 to TRBJ2-2; 14 bases fit TRBD2. Germline CDR1 reads MNHEY; CDR2 reads SMNVEV (reference sequence). The CDR3 sequence is 18 residues long. Trimming cost V 5 bases and J 6 bases; bases outside gene matches: 11. Here the CDR3 DNA reads TGTGCCAGCAGTGCATTTTTGACTAGCGGGAGGGCCTCCGGGGAGCTGTTTTTT. Translated: CASSAFLTSGRASGELFF.

The genes are TRBV11-3 and TRBJ2-7; D perhaps matches TRBD2 (5 bases). CDR1 is SGHNT, CDR2 YENEEA, per germline. Trimming took 5 bases from V and 4 from J, leaving 15 bases between them. This CDR3 is built from 14 residues. This CDR3 reads CASSLQGSRYEQYF. The CDR3 DNA is TGTGCCAGCAGCCTGCAAGGGAGCCGGTACGAGCAGTACTTC.